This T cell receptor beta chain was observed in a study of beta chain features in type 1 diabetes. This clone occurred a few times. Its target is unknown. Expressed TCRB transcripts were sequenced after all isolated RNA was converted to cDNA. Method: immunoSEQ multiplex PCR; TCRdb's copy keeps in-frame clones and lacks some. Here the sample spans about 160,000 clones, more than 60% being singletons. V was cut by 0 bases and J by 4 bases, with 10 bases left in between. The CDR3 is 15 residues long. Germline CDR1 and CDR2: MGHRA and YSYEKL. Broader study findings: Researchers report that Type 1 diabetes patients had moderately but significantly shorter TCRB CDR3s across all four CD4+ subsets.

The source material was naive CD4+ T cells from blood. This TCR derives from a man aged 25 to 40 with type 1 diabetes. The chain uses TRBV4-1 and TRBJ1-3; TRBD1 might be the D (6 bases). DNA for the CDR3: TGCGCCAGCAGCCAAGATCGGGGGCGCGGAAACACCATATATTTT. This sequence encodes CASSQDRGRGNTIYF.